Sequencing of this TCR beta chain was carried out in a study of cytomegalovirus exposure and HLA in healthy donors. Study context: It was reported in a later analysis that the same platform had been used for the 120 validation repertoires as for the roughly 710 first-cohort repertoires. Findings and limits, study-wide: Confirmation was obtained in vitro that a few CMV-associated chains are specific for CMV antigens. The majority of TCR sequences were rare, yet some public TCRs appeared in many donors.

Measured with immunoSEQ multiplex PCR; TCRdb has only the in-frame clones, and not every one. The data show 55,000 to 80,000 clones, roughly 96% seen once. The donors were part of the roughly 130-subject validation cohort, which stood apart from the 666-subject first cohort. As to this clone: Its antigen is unknown.

The sequence was obtained from a man aged 18 to 30 in good health and CMV-seronegative. Sequencing was done on a sample of PBMCs.

The CDR3, as DNA: TGTGCCAGCAGTTTCCGGACAGCAAATTCACCCCTCCACTTT. This translates into CASSFRTANSPLHF. The chain links TRBV27 to TRBJ1-6, with D tentatively TRBD1 (6 bases). Germline V gives CDR1 MNHEY, CDR2 SMNVEV (reference sequence). CDR3 length equals 14 residues. Deletions cut 3 bases from V and 7 bases from J, with 10 bases between.